This T cell receptor (beta chain) was sequenced during a study of cytomegalovirus exposure and HLA in healthy donors. Primers included in the PCR were 60 Vbeta and 13 Jbeta primers. Profiling relied on immunoSEQ multiplex PCR, and the TCRdb table lists in-frame clones only, not all of them. The profile shows around 110,000 clones, roughly three fifths of them singletons. Regarding the study as a whole: Across HLA loci, a later analysis found differing TCR association rates, with DRB1 most and HLA-C fewest. Per a prior analysis, the majority of TCR beta V segments were productive roughly 87% or roughly 30% of the time.

The CDR3 totals 15 residues. Germline V gene lookup returns CDR1 SGHVS and CDR2 FQNEAQ. With regard to this clone: Its target is not known.

Sequenced input: PBMCs. The chain has TRBV7-8 and TRBJ2-5; a possible D gene is TRBD2 (6 bases). The last part of the DNA fits TRBJ2-7 better; the J call may be wrong. This receptor was obtained from a woman aged 40 to 55 in good health and CMV-seropositive. CDR3 residues: CASSSRDFSGYEQYF. DNA of the CDR3: TGTGCCAGCAGCTCGAGGGACTTCAGCGGGTACGAGCAGTACTTC.